These T cell receptor beta chains were read from a single sample in a study of blood T cell repertoires in COVID-19. TCRdb's table, derived via immunoSEQ multiplex PCR, lists solely in-frame clones and lacks some. In the table there are tens of thousands of clones, under 80% of which are singletons. Sequenced: peripheral blood. These receptors were taken from a human donor in a cohort sampled during active COVID-19. CDR3s include the opening cysteine and the closing phenylalanine or tryptophan. The order of the fields is clone size, V gene, D gene, J gene, CDR3 protein, CDR3 DNA. D genes are given only for firm matches. Rows may omit the clone size; those that give it use once, few, many or a size class.

size: -
V: TRBV5-1
D: TRBD1
J: TRBJ1-4
CDR3: CASSVTGGEWEKLFF
DNA: TGCGCCAGCAGCGTTACAGGGGGCGAGTGGGAAAAACTGTTTTTT

size: -
V: TRBV3-1/TRBV3-2
D: TRBD1
J: TRBJ1-4
CDR3: CASSQTAGGPNEKLFF
DNA: TGTGCCAGCAGCCAAACGGCAGGGGGACCTAATGAAAAACTGTTTTTT

size: few
V: TRBV5-6
D: -
J: TRBJ2-4
CDR3: CASSLGPSPNIQYF
DNA: TGTGCCAGCAGCTTGGGGCCATCTCCAAACATTCAGTACTTC

size: -
V: TRBV7-9
D: -
J: TRBJ2-3
CDR3: CASSMRAGADTQYF
DNA: TGTGCCAGCAGCATGAGAGCCGGGGCAGATACGCAGTATTTT

size: few
V: TRBV7-9
D: -
J: TRBJ1-2
CDR3: CASSSSGGYTF
DNA: TGTGCCAGCAGCTCGTCGGGGGGCTACACCTTC

size: -
V: TRBV19
D: -
J: TRBJ1-5
CDR3: CASSGSPRGNQPQHF
DNA: TGTGCCAGTAGCGGGTCTCCCAGGGGCAATCAGCCCCAGCATTTT

size: -
V: TRBV5-1
D: TRBD1
J: TRBJ1-4
CDR3: CASSSQGLATNEKLFF
DNA: TGCGCCAGCAGCTCACAGGGGCTCGCAACTAATGAAAAACTGTTTTTT

size: -
V: TRBV5-8
D: -
J: TRBJ1-1
CDR3: CASSSSGHTNTEAFF
DNA: TGTGCCAGCAGCTCTTCGGGACACACGAACACTGAAGCTTTCTTT

size: -
V: TRBV10-3
D: TRBD2
J: TRBJ2-7
CDR3: CAISGWEGKNEQYF
DNA: TGTGCCATCAGTGGATGGGAGGGAAAGAACGAGCAGTACTTC

size: -
V: TRBV7-2
D: TRBD2
J: TRBJ2-3
CDR3: CASSRSVTRGGGADTQYF
DNA: TGTGCCAGCAGTCGTTCCGTGACGAGGGGCGGGGGGGCAGATACGCAGTATTTT

size: -
V: TRBV7-2
D: -
J: TRBJ2-4
CDR3: CASSSSSGTLAKNIQYF
DNA: TGTGCCAGCAGCTCCTCCTCTGGGACACTAGCCAAAAACATTCAGTACTTC

size: -
V: TRBV7-9
D: -
J: TRBJ1-2
CDR3: CASSLGEAFYGYTF
DNA: TGTGCCAGCAGCTTAGGCGAGGCCTTTTATGGCTACACCTTC

size: -
V: TRBV9
D: -
J: TRBJ1-4
CDR3: CASSVRGANEKLFF
DNA: TGTGCCAGCAGCGTACGGGGGGCTAATGAAAAACTGTTTTTT

size: -
V: TRBV5-1
D: TRBD1
J: TRBJ2-5
CDR3: CASSVTGDGETQYF
DNA: TGCGCCAGCAGCGTGACAGGGGATGGAGAGACCCAGTACTTC

size: -
V: TRBV5-1
D: TRBD1
J: TRBJ2-7
CDR3: CASSLGGTASYEQYF
DNA: TGCGCCAGCAGCTTGGGGGGGACAGCATCCTACGAGCAGTACTTC

size: -
V: TRBV9
D: TRBD1
J: TRBJ2-3
CDR3: CASSTGQGDTQYF
DNA: TGTGCCAGCAGCACCGGACAGGGCGATACGCAGTATTTT

size: -
V: TRBV11-3
D: TRBD1
J: TRBJ1-4
CDR3: CASSSRTGLGEKLFF
DNA: TGTGCCAGCAGCTCCAGGACAGGTTTGGGTGAAAAACTGTTTTTT

size: -
V: TRBV7-9
D: -
J: TRBJ2-3
CDR3: CASSFPGVTDTQYF
DNA: TGTGCCAGCAGCTTCCCCGGGGTCACAGATACGCAGTATTTT

size: -
V: TRBV5-1
D: TRBD1
J: TRBJ2-1
CDR3: CASTRDRGYNEQFF
DNA: TGCGCCAGCACCCGGGACAGGGGATACAATGAGCAGTTCTTC

size: -
V: TRBV7-9
D: -
J: TRBJ2-7
CDR3: CASSLTDSYEQYF
DNA: TGTGCCAGCAGCTTAACAGACTCCTACGAGCAGTACTTC

size: -
V: TRBV30
D: -
J: TRBJ1-2
CDR3: CAWQPRGALGYTF
DNA: TGTGCCTGGCAGCCGCGGGGCGCACTTGGCTACACCTTC

size: -
V: TRBV7-9
D: TRBD2
J: TRBJ2-5
CDR3: CASSLGSSGGVQETQYF
DNA: TGTGCCAGCAGCTTAGGAAGTAGCGGGGGGGTTCAAGAGACCCAGTACTTC

size: few
V: TRBV10-2
D: TRBD1
J: TRBJ1-2
CDR3: CASRAQGVDGYTF
DNA: TGCGCCAGCAGAGCCCAGGGGGTCGATGGCTACACCTTC

size: few
V: TRBV18
D: TRBD1
J: TRBJ2-7
CDR3: CASSLVDRGREQYF
DNA: TGTGCCAGCTCGCTGGTGGACAGGGGCCGCGAGCAGTACTTC

size: once
V: TRBV7-9
D: -
J: TRBJ1-4
CDR3: CALSAAGGEKLFF
DNA: TGTGCCTTGTCGGCCGCCGGAGGAGAAAAACTGTTTTTT

size: -
V: TRBV14
D: -
J: TRBJ2-5
CDR3: CASSALGAWTQYF
DNA: TGTGCCAGCAGCGCCTTGGGAGCGTGGACCCAGTACTTC

size: few
V: TRBV3-1/TRBV3-2
D: TRBD1
J: TRBJ1-2
CDR3: CASRRQGAFYGYTF
DNA: TGTGCCAGCAGACGACAGGGGGCCTTCTATGGCTACACCTTC

size: -
V: TRBV5-8
D: TRBD1
J: TRBJ1-3
CDR3: CASSRTGGTGNTIYF
DNA: TGTGCCAGCAGCCGGACAGGGGGCACCGGAAACACCATATATTTT

size: -
V: TRBV9
D: -
J: TRBJ1-2
CDR3: CASSVAAEDYGYTF
DNA: TGTGCCAGCAGCGTCGCGGCTGAGGACTATGGCTACACCTTC

size: -
V: TRBV18
D: -
J: TRBJ1-6
CDR3: CASSPWGPDLSSPLHF
DNA: TGTGCCAGCTCACCTTGGGGGCCCGACCTGAGTTCACCCCTCCACTTT

size: -
V: TRBV5-1
D: TRBD2
J: TRBJ2-7
CDR3: CASSSTSGGAYEQYF
DNA: TGCGCCAGCAGCTCCACTAGCGGGGGGGCCTACGAGCAGTACTTC

size: -
V: TRBV6-4
D: -
J: TRBJ1-1
CDR3: CARGSTEAFF
DNA: TGTGCCAGAGGGAGTACTGAAGCTTTCTTT

size: -
V: TRBV5-4
D: TRBD1
J: TRBJ1-4
CDR3: CASSLGPGGTEKLFF
DNA: TGTGCCAGCAGCTTAGGTCCAGGGGGCACTGAAAAACTGTTTTTT

size: -
V: TRBV7-6
D: -
J: TRBJ2-3
CDR3: CASSLAGGRGDTQYF
DNA: TGTGCCAGCAGCTTAGCGGGGGGGCGGGGAGATACGCAGTATTTT

size: -
V: TRBV4-1
D: -
J: TRBJ2-7
CDR3: CASSQTGGFSSPQYF
DNA: TGCGCCAGCAGCCAGACCGGGGGTTTCTCCTCTCCGCAGTACTTC

size: -
V: TRBV13
D: TRBD1
J: TRBJ1-5
CDR3: CASSLGHDRAVQPQHF
DNA: TGTGCCAGCAGCTTAGGCCATGACAGGGCGGTCCAGCCCCAGCATTTT

size: -
V: TRBV6-2/TRBV6-3
D: -
J: TRBJ2-5
CDR3: CASSYGAPIQETQYF
DNA: TGTGCCAGCAGTTATGGGGCGCCCATCCAAGAGACCCAGTACTTC

size: -
V: TRBV18
D: -
J: TRBJ1-2
CDR3: CASSLDRSYGYTF
DNA: TGTGCCAGCTCCTTGGACAGAAGCTATGGCTACACCTTC

size: -
V: TRBV5-6
D: TRBD1
J: TRBJ1-4
CDR3: CASSSRTGANEKLFF
DNA: TGTGCCAGCAGCTCAAGGACAGGGGCTAATGAAAAACTGTTTTTT

size: -
V: TRBV11-3
D: -
J: TRBJ2-3
CDR3: CASSFHTDTQYF
DNA: TGTGCCAGCAGCTTCCACACAGATACGCAGTATTTT

size: many
V: TRBV30
D: -
J: TRBJ2-7
CDR3: CAWSYTPRGIEQYF
DNA: TGTGCCTGGAGCTATACCCCCAGGGGCATCGAGCAGTACTTC

size: -
V: TRBV30
D: -
J: TRBJ1-2
CDR3: CASTRGRTAYGYTF
DNA: TGTGCCAGCACCCGCGGCCGGACTGCCTATGGCTACACCTTC

size: -
V: TRBV30
D: -
J: TRBJ2-7
CDR3: CAWSVVRDGFSRYEQYF
DNA: TGTGCCTGGAGTGTAGTAAGAGATGGTTTTAGTCGCTACGAGCAGTACTTC

size: once
V: TRBV9
D: -
J: TRBJ2-3
CDR3: CASSKENGFSTDTQYF
DNA: TGTGCCAGCAGCAAGGAGAACGGTTTCAGCACAGATACGCAGTATTTT

size: -
V: TRBV27
D: TRBD1
J: TRBJ2-7
CDR3: CASSRDRRTTYEQYF
DNA: TGTGCCAGCAGCCGGGACAGGCGGACGACGTACGAGCAGTACTTC

size: -
V: TRBV6-2/TRBV6-3
D: -
J: TRBJ2-7
CDR3: CASSRGTVYF
DNA: TGTGCCAGCAGCCGCGGGACAGTCTACTTC

size: -
V: TRBV5-1
D: TRBD1
J: TRBJ1-1
CDR3: CASSVLPTGPTEAFF
DNA: TGCGCCAGCAGTGTTCTCCCGACAGGGCCCACTGAAGCTTTCTTT

size: -
V: TRBV29-1
D: -
J: TRBJ1-5
CDR3: CSAADRLGQPQHF
DNA: TGCAGCGCCGCAGACAGGTTAGGTCAGCCCCAGCATTTT

size: -
V: TRBV11-2
D: -
J: TRBJ2-3
CDR3: CASSLDFRAAQYF
DNA: TGTGCCAGCAGCTTAGACTTTAGAGCGGCGCAGTATTTT

size: -
V: TRBV27
D: -
J: TRBJ1-6
CDR3: CASSPKLYSPLHF
DNA: TGTGCCAGCAGTCCGAAGCTTTATTCACCCCTCCACTTT

size: once
V: TRBV27
D: TRBD1
J: TRBJ1-4
CDR3: CASSSLGQDEKLFF
DNA: TGTGCCAGCAGTTCCCTAGGACAGGATGAAAAACTGTTTTTT

size: -
V: TRBV7-2
D: TRBD2
J: TRBJ2-5
CDR3: CASSPSLAGAQETQYF
DNA: TGTGCCAGCAGCCCCTCCCTAGCGGGTGCTCAAGAGACCCAGTACTTC

size: -
V: TRBV4-1
D: -
J: TRBJ1-2
CDR3: CASSQVAGGRIYGYTF
DNA: TGCGCCAGCAGCCAAGTAGCTGGGGGGAGGATCTATGGCTACACCTTC